This is a list of T cell receptor beta chains from one sample in a study of patients and donors after allogeneic stem cell transplantation. TCRdb ran MiXCR on the RT-PCR reads and lists one entry per CDR3 protein. Altogether more than 150,000 distinct CDR3 sequences are present, approximately 25% being singletons, with the ten largest covering roughly 26%. Sequenced: blood, either unsorted or a sorted T cell fraction (not recorded which). These receptors came from a human donor who was either an allogeneic HSCT recipient or a stem cell or donor lymphocyte infusion donor (not recorded which). It is not recorded whose cells these are; they may come from a transplant donor. CDR3s include the opening cysteine and the closing phenylalanine or tryptophan. The order of the fields is V gene, J gene, clone size, D gene, CDR3 DNA, CDR3 protein. A D gene is named only where the DNA matches it firmly. Some rows mark clone size as missing; the rest say once, few, many or name a class of expanded clone.

v_call: TRBV11-2
j_call: TRBJ1-4
clone_size: many
d_call: NA
cdr3_nt: TGTGCCAGCAGCTCGACAGATGAAAAACTGTTTTTT
cdr3_aa: CASSSTDEKLFF

v_call: TRBV5-1
j_call: TRBJ2-7
clone_size: few
d_call: TRBD1
cdr3_nt: TGCGCCAGCAGCTTGGCCCCTGGGACAGTCATTTCCTACGAGCAGTACTTC
cdr3_aa: CASSLAPGTVISYEQYF

v_call: TRBV12-3/TRBV12-4
j_call: TRBJ1-4
clone_size: many
d_call: NA
cdr3_nt: TGTGCCAGCAGTTTGGCAGACCTATCCGAAAAACTGTTTTTT
cdr3_aa: CASSLADLSEKLFF

v_call: TRBV12-3/TRBV12-4
j_call: TRBJ1-2
clone_size: NA
d_call: NA
cdr3_nt: TGTGCCAGCAGTACGCGCCCGCCTGGGGCAGTTGGAGCTAACTATGGCTACACCTTC
cdr3_aa: CASSTRPPGAVGANYGYTF

v_call: TRBV7-8
j_call: TRBJ1-2
clone_size: NA
d_call: TRBD1
cdr3_nt: TGTGCCAGCAGCCCCCGTGGACAGGGAATTAACTATGGCTACACCTTC
cdr3_aa: CASSPRGQGINYGYTF

v_call: TRBV10-3
j_call: TRBJ2-7
clone_size: NA
d_call: NA
cdr3_nt: TGTGCCATCAGTGACTCTAGGGGACTTTCTTCCTACGAGCAGTACTTC
cdr3_aa: CAISDSRGLSSYEQYF

v_call: TRBV5-1
j_call: TRBJ1-6
clone_size: NA
d_call: NA
cdr3_nt: TGCGCCAGCAGCTTGGACAGATCACCCCTCCACTTT
cdr3_aa: CASSLDRSPLHF

v_call: TRBV11-2
j_call: TRBJ2-5
clone_size: NA
d_call: TRBD2
cdr3_nt: TGTGCCAGCAATGGACTAGCGGAGACCCAGTACTTC
cdr3_aa: CASNGLAETQYF

v_call: TRBV6-5
j_call: TRBJ1-4
clone_size: many
d_call: TRBD1
cdr3_nt: TGTGCCAGCAGTCCAGTAACAGGGGAGATTGGAAAACTGTTTTTT
cdr3_aa: CASSPVTGEIGKLFF

v_call: TRBV15
j_call: TRBJ1-4
clone_size: few
d_call: NA
cdr3_nt: TGTGCCACCCATACTGACAGAGCCTCAACTAATGAAAAACTGTTTTTT
cdr3_aa: CATHTDRASTNEKLFF

v_call: TRBV18
j_call: TRBJ2-6
clone_size: NA
d_call: NA
cdr3_nt: TGTGCCAGCTCACCCCAGAACAGCCACTCTGGGGCCAACGTCCTGACTTTC
cdr3_aa: CASSPQNSHSGANVLTF

v_call: TRBV12-3/TRBV12-4
j_call: TRBJ2-5
clone_size: NA
d_call: NA
cdr3_nt: TGTGCCAGCAGAATTCTTGGGGGGCCCGGAGAGACCCAGTACTTC
cdr3_aa: CASRILGGPGETQYF

v_call: TRBV5-1
j_call: TRBJ2-4
clone_size: NA
d_call: NA
cdr3_nt: TGCGCCAGCAGCTTGCCCGACACTTCCCACCTCGACATTCAGTACTTC
cdr3_aa: CASSLPDTSHLDIQYF

v_call: TRBV12-3/TRBV12-4
j_call: TRBJ1-5
clone_size: NA
d_call: TRBD1
cdr3_nt: TGTGCCAGCACCTCCACTGACAGGGATAATCAGCCCCAGCATTTT
cdr3_aa: CASTSTDRDNQPQHF

v_call: TRBV6-5
j_call: TRBJ1-6
clone_size: many
d_call: TRBD1
cdr3_nt: TGTGCCAGCACCCTGGACAGGGGAGGTTCACCCCTCCACTTT
cdr3_aa: CASTLDRGGSPLHF

v_call: TRBV5-6
j_call: TRBJ1-3
clone_size: few
d_call: TRBD1
cdr3_nt: TGTGCCAGCAGCTTGGGACAGGGTACAGGAAACACCATATATTTT
cdr3_aa: CASSLGQGTGNTIYF

v_call: TRBV29-1
j_call: TRBJ2-1
clone_size: NA
d_call: NA
cdr3_nt: TGCAGCCCAATTGGGGCAGGGAGTCACAATGAGCAGTTCTTC
cdr3_aa: CSPIGAGSHNEQFF

v_call: TRBV20-1
j_call: TRBJ1-2
clone_size: many
d_call: TRBD1
cdr3_nt: TGCAGTGCTAACAGGGGGGCGAATGGCTACACCTTC
cdr3_aa: CSANRGANGYTF

v_call: TRBV19
j_call: TRBJ1-1
clone_size: NA
d_call: NA
cdr3_nt: TGTGCCAGTAGTATAGATGGCAGGGGTGGGAACACTGAAGCTTTCTTT
cdr3_aa: CASSIDGRGGNTEAFF

v_call: TRBV4-1
j_call: TRBJ2-3
clone_size: few
d_call: NA
cdr3_nt: TGCGCCAGCAGCCAACCCGGGGGGCGCACAGATACGCAGTATTTT
cdr3_aa: CASSQPGGRTDTQYF

v_call: TRBV5-1
j_call: TRBJ2-5
clone_size: NA
d_call: TRBD2
cdr3_nt: TGCGCCAGCAGCTTGGGGACTAGCGGGAGTGAGACCCAGTACTTC
cdr3_aa: CASSLGTSGSETQYF

v_call: TRBV12-3/TRBV12-4
j_call: TRBJ1-5
clone_size: many
d_call: NA
cdr3_nt: TGTGCCAGCAGTTTAATTGGGACATGGCAGCCCCAGCATTTT
cdr3_aa: CASSLIGTWQPQHF

v_call: TRBV10-3
j_call: TRBJ1-5
clone_size: few
d_call: TRBD1
cdr3_nt: TGTGCCATCAGTCCGGACAGGGGTGGTCAGCCCCAGCATTTT
cdr3_aa: CAISPDRGGQPQHF

v_call: TRBV10-3
j_call: TRBJ2-3
clone_size: NA
d_call: TRBD1
cdr3_nt: TGTGCCATCAGAGAGACAGGGGGCATAGATACGCAGTATTTT
cdr3_aa: CAIRETGGIDTQYF

v_call: TRBV20-1
j_call: TRBJ2-5
clone_size: few
d_call: TRBD2
cdr3_nt: TGCAGTGCTAGAAACCCCGGGACTAGCGGGAAAAAAGAGACCCAGTACTTC
cdr3_aa: CSARNPGTSGKKETQYF

v_call: TRBV12-3/TRBV12-4
j_call: TRBJ1-1
clone_size: few
d_call: TRBD1
cdr3_nt: TGTGCCAGCAGTTTGGCCCTGACAGGGCGGAACACTGAAGCTTTCTTT
cdr3_aa: CASSLALTGRNTEAFF

v_call: TRBV6-6
j_call: TRBJ1-6
clone_size: NA
d_call: NA
cdr3_nt: TGTGCCAGCAGTTTGGTCGGAACACCCAATTCACCCCTCCACTTT
cdr3_aa: CASSLVGTPNSPLHF

v_call: TRBV12-3/TRBV12-4
j_call: TRBJ2-2
clone_size: NA
d_call: TRBD1
cdr3_nt: TGTGCCAGCAGTCCCGGGACAGAGAGGCTGTTTTTT
cdr3_aa: CASSPGTERLFF

v_call: TRBV10-3
j_call: TRBJ2-3
clone_size: NA
d_call: NA
cdr3_nt: TGTGCCATCAGTGTGGGGGTCGCAGATACGCAGTATTTT
cdr3_aa: CAISVGVADTQYF

v_call: TRBV29-1
j_call: TRBJ1-2
clone_size: few
d_call: NA
cdr3_nt: TGCAGCGTCGGTGGAGGGGGATTTGCTAACTATGGCTACACCTTC
cdr3_aa: CSVGGGGFANYGYTF

v_call: TRBV5-1
j_call: TRBJ2-2
clone_size: few
d_call: NA
cdr3_nt: TGCGCCAGCAGCTTGGGCATTAACCCCGGGGAGCTGTTTTTT
cdr3_aa: CASSLGINPGELFF

v_call: TRBV12-3/TRBV12-4
j_call: TRBJ1-1
clone_size: few
d_call: NA
cdr3_nt: TGTGCCAGCAGTCACGACAGCTCTAGCAATGAACCTTTCTTT
cdr3_aa: CASSHDSSSNEPFF

v_call: TRBV10-3
j_call: TRBJ1-2
clone_size: many
d_call: TRBD1
cdr3_nt: TGTGCCATCAAGCTGGGGCAGGGGGCGGATGGCTACACCTTC
cdr3_aa: CAIKLGQGADGYTF

v_call: TRBV11-3
j_call: TRBJ1-1
clone_size: many
d_call: NA
cdr3_nt: TGTGCCAGCAGCTTCCTCGGGGACACTGAAGCTTTCTTT
cdr3_aa: CASSFLGDTEAFF

v_call: TRBV5-1
j_call: TRBJ1-2
clone_size: NA
d_call: NA
cdr3_nt: TGCGCCAGCAGCTTCGGGGCTTCTGGCTACACCTTC
cdr3_aa: CASSFGASGYTF

v_call: TRBV7-9
j_call: TRBJ1-2
clone_size: NA
d_call: TRBD1
cdr3_nt: TGTGCCAGCAGCTCGGACAGGGCATATGGCTACACCTTC
cdr3_aa: CASSSDRAYGYTF